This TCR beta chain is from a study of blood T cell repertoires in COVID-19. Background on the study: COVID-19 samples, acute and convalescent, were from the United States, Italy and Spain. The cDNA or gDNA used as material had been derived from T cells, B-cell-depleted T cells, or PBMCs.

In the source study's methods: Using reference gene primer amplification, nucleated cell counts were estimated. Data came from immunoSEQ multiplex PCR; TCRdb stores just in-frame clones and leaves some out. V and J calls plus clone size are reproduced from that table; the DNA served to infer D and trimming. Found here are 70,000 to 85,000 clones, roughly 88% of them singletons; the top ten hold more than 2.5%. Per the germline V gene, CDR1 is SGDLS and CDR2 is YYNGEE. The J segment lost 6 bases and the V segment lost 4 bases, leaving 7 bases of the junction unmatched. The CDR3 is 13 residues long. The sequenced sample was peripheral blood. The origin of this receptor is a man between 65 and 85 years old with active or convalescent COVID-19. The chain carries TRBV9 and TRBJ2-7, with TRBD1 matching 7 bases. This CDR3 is CASSQTGISEQYF. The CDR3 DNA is TGTGCCAGCAGCCAGACAGGGATCTCCGAGCAGTACTTC.